Presented here are 32 T cell receptor beta chains from one specimen sequenced in a study of blood T cell repertoires in COVID-19. TCRdb's copy holds only in-frame clones and misses some; the assay was immunoSEQ multiplex PCR. In the table there are about 24,000 clones, about four fifths of which are singletons. Sequencing was carried out using peripheral blood. These receptors originate from a man in his forties or fifties with COVID-19, enrolled during active disease.

This clone was recorded a few times. This sequence joins TRBV5-1 and TRBJ2-3, with 15 nucleotides matching TRBD2. Germline CDR1 reads SGHRS; CDR2 reads YFSETQ. Germline trimming cut 4 bases from V and 3 bases from J; bases unmatched to any gene: 9. The CDR3 totals 18 residues. CDR3 sequence (DNA): TGCGCCAGCAGCCCAGGACTAGCGGGGGGGCGAGGGACAGATACGCAGTATTTT. It is translated as CASSPGLAGGRGTDTQYF.

This chain connects TRBV2 to TRBJ1-1, with D uncertain. CDR3 size: 13 residues. The V end lost 4 bases, the J end lost 6 bases, and 12 bases lay between the germline ends. CDR1 and CDR2 from the germline V gene are SNHLY and FYNNEI. The CDR3 coding sequence is TGTGCCAGCAGTGCTAATTACCCCCCTGAAGCTTTCTTT. This encodes CASSANYPPEAFF.

The CDR3 DNA is TGCGCCAGCAGCCTAAGGGGATCCGGGGAGCTGTTTTTT. Its translation: CASSLRGSGELFF. This chain joins TRBV5-1 and TRBJ2-2; D might be TRBD1 (5 bases). The V end lost 4 bases, the J end lost 6 bases, and 10 bases lay between the germline ends. Germline loops: CDR1 SGHRS, CDR2 YFSETQ. The CDR3 extends over 13 amino acids.

V is TRBV7-2 and J is TRBJ2-1; the match to TRBD2 covers 12 bases. Germline CDR1 reads SGHTA; CDR2 reads FQGNSA. The CDR3 is 15 amino acids. The V gene end was trimmed by 5 bases and the J gene end by 8 bases; junction bases not matched to a gene: 7. CDR3 bases: TGTGCCAGCAGCAGGCTAGCGGGAGGGTTAGATGAGCAGTTCTTC. As protein: CASSRLAGGLDEQFF.

J is TRBJ1-6 and V is TRBV28; TRBD1 matches 8 bases. Trimming removed 4 bases from V and 9 bases from J; junction bases left unmatched: 8. This CDR3 has 15 amino acids. Germline V gene data show CDR1 as MDHEN and CDR2 as SYDVKM. The CDR3 nucleotides are TGTGCCAGCAGTTCACACGGGACAGGAGTTTCACCCCTCCACTTT. This codes for CASSSHGTGVSPLHF.

The chain carries TRBV29-1 and TRBJ2-7; possible D gene TRBD1, 5 bases. This CDR3 has 12 amino acids. Trimming took off 1 base at V and 5 bases at J, with 9 bases between the two ends. Germline loops: CDR1 SQVTM, CDR2 ANQGSEA. The CDR3 DNA is TGCAGCGTTGAAGCAGGGCGGAACGAGCAGTACTTC. As protein: CSVEAGRNEQYF.

This chain joins TRBV30 and TRBJ1-5; 10 bases align to TRBD1. Germline trimming cut 6 bases from V and 2 bases from J; bases unmatched to any gene: 4. This CDR3 contains 14 residues. Germline lookup yields CDR1 GTSNPN and CDR2 SVGIG (reference sequence). The CDR3: CACVGQGGNQPQHF. Written as DNA, the CDR3 is TGTGCCTGCGTAGGACAGGGGGGCAATCAGCCCCAGCATTTT. Filled out from reference TRBV30 and TRBJ1-5, the complete variable domain reads SQTIHQWPATLVQPVGSPLSLECTVEGTSNPNLYWYRQAAGRGLQLLFYSVGIGQISSEVPQNLSASRPQDRQFILSSKKLLLSDSGFYLCACVGQGGNQPQHFGDGTRLSIL.

V usage is TRBV10-3 and J usage is TRBJ2-1; TRBD2 is a possible D gene (6 bases). The CDR3 length is 16 residues. The germline V and J ends were trimmed by 7 bases and 0 bases, with 16 bases remaining between them. CDR1 is ENHRY and CDR2 is SYGVKD in the germline V gene. DNA for the CDR3: TGTGCCATCACCGACCTTAGCGGAAGCTCCTACAATGAGCAGTTCTTC. Amino acid sequence: CAITDLSGSSYNEQFF.

V is TRBV28 and J is TRBJ2-2, with a weak D call TRBD1 (7 bases). Germline loops: CDR1 MDHEN, CDR2 SYDVKM. The V end was cut by 4 bases, the J end by 4 bases, with 16 bases between. The CDR3 is 16 residues long. CDR3: CASSSPQGGATGELFF. In nucleotides, the CDR3 is TGTGCCAGCAGTTCCCCTCAGGGGGGTGCCACCGGGGAGCTGTTTTTT.

This clone has only a few counts. CDR3: CASSLVGQGNQPQHF. CDR3 in DNA: TGTGCCAGCAGTTTAGTGGGACAGGGCAATCAGCCCCAGCATTTT. This chain joins TRBV27 and TRBJ1-5, with 8 bases that match TRBD1. This CDR3 has 15 residues. V trimming: 2 bases; J trimming: 2 bases; junction bases outside the gene matches: 2. Germline V gene lookup returns CDR1 MNHEY and CDR2 SMNVEV (reference sequence).

The chain combines TRBV29-1 with TRBJ2-5; 7 bases match TRBD1. The CDR3 is 14 residues long. Germline lookup yields CDR1 SQVTM and CDR2 ANQGSEA. Trimming removed 2 bases from V and 4 bases from J; junction bases left unmatched: 7. CDR3 protein: CSVELTGVRETQYF. The CDR3 DNA follows: TGCAGCGTTGAACTAACAGGGGTCAGAGAGACCCAGTACTTC.

J is TRBJ1-6 and V is TRBV5-6, with 9 bases that match TRBD1. The V gene end was trimmed by 2 bases and the J gene end by 9 bases; junction bases not matched to a gene: 6. This CDR3 contains 15 residues. The V gene's germline CDR1 is SGHDT and CDR2 YYEEEE. The CDR3 nucleotides read TGTGCCAGCAGCTTCCCGGGACAGGGAACTTCACCCCTCCACTTT. Protein product: CASSFPGQGTSPLHF.

The rearrangement joins TRBV28 to TRBJ2-3; D is possibly TRBD1 (5 bases). The germline CDR1 and CDR2 sequences are MDHEN and SYDVKM. The CDR3 has 15 amino acids. The V and J ends lost 5 bases and 0 bases respectively, with 12 bases between them. For the CDR3, the DNA is TGTGCCAGCAGTCAACAGGTTGCTAGCACAGATACGCAGTATTTT. It yields the protein CASSQQVASTDTQYF.

This chain uses TRBV6-1 with TRBJ1-4; the match to TRBD1 covers 10 bases. Germline assignment: CDR1 MNHNS and CDR2 SASEGT. The V segment lost 1 base and the J segment 9 bases; nucleotides outside the gene matches: 14. This CDR3 has 18 amino acids. CDR3 coding DNA: TGTGCCAGCAGTGAAGGTTTGGCCCAGGGACAGGGGAATCAAAAACTGTTTTTT. As protein: CASSEGLAQGQGNQKLFF.

The rearrangement links TRBV5-5 to TRBJ2-7; D possibly corresponds to TRBD2 (6 bases). V was trimmed by 1 base and J by 7 bases, leaving 15 bases between them. This CDR3 region has 14 residues. Germline loops: CDR1 SGHKS, CDR2 YYEKEE (reference sequence). The CDR3 protein is CASSLSEGLREQYF. The CDR3 nucleotides are TGTGCCAGCAGCTTGAGTGAAGGACTAAGGGAGCAGTACTTC.

This sequence joins TRBV5-6 and TRBJ1-3, with D unclear. Deletions cut 4 bases from V and 4 bases from J, with 15 bases between. CDR1 and CDR2 from the germline V gene are SGHDT and YYEEEE. CDR3 length: 15 amino acids. The CDR3 DNA reads TGTGCCAGCAGCCAAGGAGGCCGCTTCGGAAACACCATATATTTT. This codes for CASSQGGRFGNTIYF.

The V gene is TRBV28, the J gene TRBJ1-6; D uncertain. Germline CDR1 reads MDHEN; CDR2 reads SYDVKM. CDR3 length: 13 amino acids. V was pared by 6 bases and J by 10 bases, with 13 bases between. The DNA for the CDR3 is TGTGCCAGCAGCCGGACCACGGGATCACCCCTCCACTTT. Translation gives CASSRTTGSPLHF.

The chain recombines TRBV9 with TRBJ1-1; tentatively, D is TRBD1 (5 bases). Germline V gives CDR1 SGDLS, CDR2 YYNGEE. The ends were cut back, 0 bases at V and 6 bases at J, with 18 bases in the middle. The CDR3 is 16 residues long. As DNA, the CDR3 is TGTGCCAGCAGCGTAGGGGCTGGCGGGGGACGCGCTGAAGCTTTCTTT. This gives the protein CASSVGAGGGRAEAFF. Full variable domain (missing parts from reference TRBV9 and TRBJ1-1): DSGVTQTPKHLITATGQRVTLRCSPRSGDLSVYWYQQSLDQGLQFLIQYYNGEERAKGNILERFSAQQFPDLHSELNLSSLELGDSALYFCASSVGAGGGRAEAFFGQGTRLTVV.

V gene TRBV11-2 combines with J gene TRBJ2-4; maybe TRBD2 (5 bases). The CDR3 loop spans 15 amino acids. The germline V gene has CDR1 SGHAT and CDR2 FQNNGV. Trimming cost V 2 bases and J 8 bases, with 16 bases left between them. The CDR3 coding sequence is TGTGCCAGCAGCTTAAGTAGGCTACCGGAGGACATTCAGTACTTC. Translation: CASSLSRLPEDIQYF.

This clone appeared a single time. The chain has TRBV4-1 and TRBJ2-1; 13 bases agree with TRBD2. V was clipped by 1 base and J by 12 bases; unmatched bases: 0. Germline V gives CDR1 MGHRA, CDR2 YSYEKL. The CDR3 is 13 amino acids. CDR3 protein: CASSQGLAGGQFF. CDR3 DNA: TGCGCCAGCAGCCAAGGACTAGCGGGGGGGCAGTTCTTC.

This clone has only one observation. The chain uses TRBV6-5 and TRBJ2-5; D perhaps matches TRBD1 (6 bases). The CDR3 has 14 residues. The germline V and J ends were trimmed by 5 bases and 0 bases, with 10 bases remaining between them. Germline-derived CDR1 and CDR2 are MNHEY and SVGAGI. CDR3 bases: TGTGCCAGCAGTCCCGGGACAAACCAAGAGACCCAGTACTTC. Protein sequence: CASSPGTNQETQYF.

The chain recombines TRBV28 with TRBJ1-2, with D possibly matching TRBD1 (6 bases). The germline V gene encodes CDR1 MDHEN and CDR2 SYDVKM. V lost 6 bases, J lost 7 bases, and 18 bases lay in between. The CDR3 has 14 residues. For the CDR3, the DNA is TGTGCCAGCAGGCTTCACCAGGGGATAGGTGGCTACACCTTC. Protein product: CASRLHQGIGGYTF.

V and J are TRBV2 and TRBJ1-5, with 9 bases matching TRBD1. In germline, CDR1 is SNHLY, CDR2 FYNNEI. The CDR3 extends over 15 amino acids. Trimming removed 4 bases from V and 3 bases from J; junction bases left unmatched: 4. The chain's CDR3 is CASSGTGANNQPQHF. In DNA, the CDR3 is TGTGCCAGCAGTGGGACAGGGGCAAACAATCAGCCCCAGCATTTT.

The V call is TRBV5-1, the J call TRBJ2-5; the match to TRBD1 covers 10 bases. This CDR3 is built from 15 residues. CDR1 SGHRS and CDR2 YFSETQ come from the germline V gene. The V gene end was trimmed by 2 bases and the J gene end by 3 bases; junction bases not matched to a gene: 4. CDR3: CASSLSGTGEETQYF. The CDR3 DNA reads TGCGCCAGCAGCTTATCCGGGACAGGGGAAGAGACCCAGTACTTC.

V gene TRBV29-1 combines with J gene TRBJ2-3, with D possibly matching TRBD2 (5 bases). This CDR3 is 12 amino acids long. CDR1 and CDR2 from the germline V gene are SQVTM and ANQGSEA. V lost 5 bases, J lost 7 bases, and 13 bases lay in between. The chain's CDR3 is CSVLEDSNTQYF. The DNA for the CDR3 is TGCAGCGTTTTGGAGGACTCAAATACGCAGTATTTT.

A single count supports this clone. The chain couples TRBV5-1 to TRBJ2-1, with 10 bases fitting TRBD2. V shed 2 bases, J shed 5 bases, and the junction held 4 bases outside the gene matches. Per germline, CDR1 SGHRS and CDR2 YFSETQ. The CDR3 contains 15 residues. CDR3 sequence: CASSFELAGNNEQFF. The DNA for the CDR3 is TGCGCCAGCAGCTTCGAACTAGCGGGGAACAATGAGCAGTTCTTC.

The V gene is TRBV6-5, the J gene TRBJ1-2; 9 bases match TRBD1. This CDR3 comprises 14 residues. V gave up 6 bases and J gave up 5 bases; unmatched junction bases: 7. Germline CDR1 and CDR2: MNHEY and SVGAGI. CDR3 nucleotides: TGTGCCAGCAGCCTTGGACAGGGGAGATATGGCTACACCTTC. As protein: CASSLGQGRYGYTF.

The V call is TRBV6-1, the J call TRBJ2-4; no definite D call. The CDR3 covers 14 residues. V was pared by 1 base and J by 0 bases, with 4 bases between. Per the germline V gene, CDR1 is MNHNS and CDR2 is SASEGT. For the CDR3, the DNA is TGTGCCAGCAGTGAAGGACTAGCCAAAAACATTCAGTACTTC. Translation: CASSEGLAKNIQYF.

The chain employs TRBV6-5 and TRBJ1-6, with D possibly being TRBD1 (6 bases). This CDR3 region has 16 residues. The germline V gene has CDR1 MNHEY and CDR2 SVGAGI. Between the trimmed V and J ends, which lost 3 bases and 4 bases, there was a span of 13 bases. The CDR3 DNA reads TGTGCCAGCAGTTATTCCCCAGGGGTATATAATTCACCCCTCCACTTT. Translation: CASSYSPGVYNSPLHF.

The genes are TRBV21-1 and TRBJ2-7; the table assigns TRBD1, which was not confirmed against the DNA. TRBV21-1 is marked as a pseudogene. The CDR3 has 13 amino acids. The DNA for the CDR3 is TGTGCCAGCCTCCGGGACACCCACTACGAGCAGTACTTC. It yields the protein CASLRDTHYEQYF.

The V call is TRBV19, the J call TRBJ1-3; tentatively, D is TRBD1 (5 bases). Deletions cut 3 bases from V and 4 bases from J, with 13 bases between. Germline V gene sequence: CDR1 LNHDA, CDR2 SQIVND (reference sequence). The CDR3 consists of 15 residues. The CDR3 sequence: CASSMAPGPGNTIYF. CDR3 in DNA: TGTGCCAGTAGTATGGCTCCAGGGCCGGGAAACACCATATATTTT.

A few counts support this clone. This sequence joins TRBV19 and TRBJ2-7; TRBD2 matches 8 bases. V lost 6 bases and J lost 2; bases outside the gene matches: 9. Germline V CDR1 and CDR2: LNHDA, SQIVND (reference sequence). There are 15 residues in the CDR3. CDR3 sequence reads: CASRIAGGATYEQYF. Here the CDR3 DNA reads TGTGCCAGTAGGATCGCCGGGGGGGCCACCTACGAGCAGTACTTC.